Below, 13 T cell receptor beta chains from the same sample are listed, as sequenced in a study of identical twins' blood T cells. TCRdb re-called the 5' RACE reads through MiXCR, storing one row per CDR3 protein. The sample includes 300,000 to 400,000 distinct CDR3 sequences, roughly 27% seen only once; the top ten take approximately 6.6%. Sample: PBMCs. The source is a woman between 18 and 49 years old in good health.

This clonotype was seen more than once but under ten times. The rearrangement links TRBV18 to TRBJ2-7; 7 nucleotides line up with TRBD2. J gave up 5 bases and V 3 bases, and 7 bases lay outside the gene matches. The germline V gene encodes CDR1 KGHSH and CDR2 LQKENI. This CDR3 comprises 14 residues. The CDR3 is CASSPRPREDEQYF. The CDR3 DNA reads TGTGCCAGCTCACCTCGTCCCCGGGAGGACGAGCAGTACTTC.

The table lists this clonotype with many counts. The chain employs TRBV11-2 and TRBJ1-1; D unresolved. This CDR3 comprises 16 residues. The ends were cut back, 3 bases at V and 2 bases at J, with 16 bases in the middle. Germline CDR1 SGHAT, CDR2 FQNNGV. This CDR3 reads CASSFSATLRNTEAFF. The CDR3 DNA reads as TGTGCCAGCAGCTTCAGCGCTACTCTTAGAAACACTGAAGCTTTCTTT.

This clonotype occurred a few times. The chain carries TRBV7-9 and TRBJ1-1; no reliable D call. From germline, CDR1 is SEHNR and CDR2 FQNEAQ (reference sequence). The CDR3 length is 13 residues. Trimming shortened V by 3 bases and J by 3 bases, and 8 bases separated the two germline ends. CDR3 sequence (DNA): TGTGCCAGCAGCTTTGACACTTACACTGAAGCTTTCTTT. It codes for CASSFDTYTEAFF.

Note on this clonotype: This may arise from a read error, as a much more abundant clone is one base away. This chain uses TRBV3-1 with TRBJ1-1, with a weak D call TRBD1 (6 bases). Germline CDR1 is LGHDT and CDR2 is YNNKEL (reference sequence). The CDR3 spans 13 residues. The CDR3 DNA reads as TGTGTCAGCAGCCAGAGGGGGTACACTGAAGCTTTCTTT. It codes for CVSSQRGYTEAFF.

This clonotype was seen many times. V and J are TRBV7-9 and TRBJ2-7; TRBD1 is a possible D gene (5 bases). Germline CDR1 is SEHNR and CDR2 is FQNEAQ (reference sequence). The CDR3 extends over 12 amino acids. V was trimmed by 5 bases and J by 6 bases, leaving 11 bases between them. The CDR3 protein is CASSTREGEQYF. In DNA form, the CDR3 reads TGTGCCAGCAGCACCAGGGAAGGCGAGCAGTACTTC.

The gene calls are TRBV19 and TRBJ1-5; the D gene is possibly TRBD1 (5 bases). Trimming shortened V by 11 bases and J by 7 bases, and 21 bases separated the two germline ends. The CDR3 is 14 residues long. CDR1 LNHDA and CDR2 SQIVND come from the germline V gene (reference sequence). The CDR3 nucleotides read TGTGCCGGCGGAGGGGACTATGTGGGCCAGCCCCAGCATTTT. Amino acid sequence: CAGGGDYVGQPQHF.

V gene TRBV5-6 combines with J gene TRBJ1-2; D is uncertain. V lost 0 bases and J 7 bases, leaving 10 bases between the germline ends. CDR1 and CDR2 from the germline V gene are SGHDT and YYEEEE. This CDR3 has 13 residues. DNA for the CDR3: TGTGCCAGCAGCTTGGGAGGTTTTGGTGGCTACACCTTC. Residues: CASSLGGFGGYTF.

The chain has TRBV7-9 and TRBJ2-3, with D perhaps matching TRBD2 (5 bases). Germline loops: CDR1 SEHNR, CDR2 FQNEAQ (reference sequence). This CDR3 has 17 residues. Trimming stripped 3 bases from V and 1 base from J, with 17 bases between. The CDR3 region is CASSLLQRLGGTDTQYF. CDR3 nucleotide sequence: TGTGCCAGCAGCTTGCTACAGCGGCTTGGGGGCACAGATACGCAGTATTTT.

In this sample, this clonotype turned up many times. The chain uses TRBV5-1 and TRBJ1-1; no clear D. Germline loops: CDR1 SGHRS, CDR2 YFSETQ. The CDR3 consists of 14 residues. The germline V and J ends were trimmed by 0 bases and 4 bases, with 10 bases remaining between them. The CDR3 protein is CASSLDPGRTEAFF. The CDR3 nucleotides read TGCGCCAGCAGCTTGGATCCGGGCCGCACTGAAGCTTTCTTT.

This clonotype has only a few counts. The chain has TRBV5-1 and TRBJ2-1, with D uncertain. The CDR3 loop spans 14 amino acids. The V end lost 2 bases, the J end lost 3 bases, and 9 bases lay between the germline ends. Germline V gives CDR1 SGHRS, CDR2 YFSETQ. The CDR3 sequence: CASSFGPSYNEQFF. CDR3 bases: TGCGCCAGCAGCTTTGGACCCAGCTACAATGAGCAGTTCTTC.

This sequence joins TRBV30 and TRBJ2-3; 8 bases line up with TRBD2. From germline, CDR1 is GTSNPN and CDR2 SVGIG (reference sequence). This CDR3 is 16 amino acids long. Trimming removed 4 bases from V and 0 bases from J; junction bases left unmatched: 9. The CDR3 region is CAWIPPGRASTDTQYF. CDR3 bases: TGTGCCTGGATCCCTCCCGGGAGGGCTAGCACAGATACGCAGTATTTT.

This chain joins TRBV6-5 and TRBJ2-7, with unresolved D. V was cut by 0 bases and J by 5 bases, with 8 bases left in between. Germline V gene lookup returns CDR1 MNHEY and CDR2 SVGAGI. The CDR3 length is 13 residues. The CDR3 loop reads CASSYSLGNEQYF. CDR3 nucleotide sequence: TGTGCCAGCAGTTACTCCCTTGGCAACGAGCAGTACTTC.

This clonotype has ten or more counts. This chain connects TRBV7-9 to TRBJ1-1; 7 nucleotides line up with TRBD1. This CDR3 has 13 residues. After removal of 2 bases from V and 9 bases from J, the junction contained 6 bases not matched to a gene. Germline V gives CDR1 SEHNR, CDR2 FQNEAQ (reference sequence). CDR3 nucleotide sequence: TGTGCCAGCAGCTTAAGGGGGGACAGACAAGCTTTCTTT. It codes for CASSLRGDRQAFF.